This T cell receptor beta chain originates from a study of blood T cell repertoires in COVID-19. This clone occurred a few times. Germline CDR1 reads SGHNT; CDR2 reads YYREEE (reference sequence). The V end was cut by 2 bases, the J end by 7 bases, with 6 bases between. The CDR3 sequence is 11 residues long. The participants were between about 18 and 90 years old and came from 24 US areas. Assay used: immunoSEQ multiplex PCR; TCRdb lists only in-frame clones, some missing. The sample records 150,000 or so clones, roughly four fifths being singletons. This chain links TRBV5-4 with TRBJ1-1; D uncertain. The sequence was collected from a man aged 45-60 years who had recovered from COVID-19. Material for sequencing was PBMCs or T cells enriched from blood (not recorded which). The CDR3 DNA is TGTGCCAGCAGCTTAAATAATGAAGCTTTCTTT. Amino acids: CASSLNNEAFF. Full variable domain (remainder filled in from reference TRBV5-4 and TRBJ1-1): ETGVTQSPTHLIKTRGQQVTLRCSSQSGHNTVSWYQQALGQGPQFIFQYYREEENGRGNFPPRFSGLQFPNYSSELNVNALELDDSALYLCASSLNNEAFFGQGTRLTVV.